This TCR beta chain was documented in a study of control samples from healthy donors and cancer patients (dated by TCRdb to the early 2020s). About this clone itself: Its specific antigen is unknown. Per-base quality was not reported, and no clone a single base away is much larger than it.

V loses 0 bases of germline sequence and J loses 0 bases, and the interval between the two ends is 13 bases. The CDR3 runs 16 residues from the cysteine to the phenylalanine. Solely the CDR3 DNA is kept, with 48 bases framed from the first base. The CDR1 and CDR2 encoded by the germline V gene (reference sequence) are GTSNPN and SVGIG. The method behind the library was the immunoSEQ multiplex PCR assay. TCRdb stores this immuneACCESS table with in-frame sequences only. Part of the clones is absent; in the studies checked, under half of the shortfall reflects unresolved V genes, and no reason is known for the rest. This sample has approximately 99,000 clones in its table, and 82% of those were observed once. The ten largest clones capture 6.5% of the sample.

Recombination connected TRBV30 to TRBJ2-3, with no confident D gene call. The TCR sequence derives from a young man in good health. The sample comprised blood. The DNA sequence is as follows: TGTGCCTGGAGTGTAGGCCGCAAGCCTAGCACAGATACGCAGTATTTT. The encoded protein is CAWSVGRKPSTDTQYF.